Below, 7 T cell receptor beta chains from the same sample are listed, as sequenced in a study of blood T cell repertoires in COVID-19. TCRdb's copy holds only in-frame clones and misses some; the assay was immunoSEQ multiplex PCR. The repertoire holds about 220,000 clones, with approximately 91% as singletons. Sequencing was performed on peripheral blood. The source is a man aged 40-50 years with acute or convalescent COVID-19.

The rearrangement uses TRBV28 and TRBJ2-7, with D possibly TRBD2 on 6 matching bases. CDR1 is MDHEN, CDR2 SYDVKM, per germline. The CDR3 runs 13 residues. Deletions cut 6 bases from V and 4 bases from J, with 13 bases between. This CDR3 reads CASRAAGLYEQYF. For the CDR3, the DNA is TGTGCCAGCAGAGCGGCGGGATTATACGAGCAGTACTTC.

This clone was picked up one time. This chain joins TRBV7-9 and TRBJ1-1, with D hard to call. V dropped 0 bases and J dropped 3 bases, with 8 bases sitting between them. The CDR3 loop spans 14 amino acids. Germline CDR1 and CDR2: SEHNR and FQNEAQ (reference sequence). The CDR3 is CASSLARTDTEAFF. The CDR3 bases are TGTGCCAGCAGCTTAGCGCGAACAGACACTGAAGCTTTCTTT.

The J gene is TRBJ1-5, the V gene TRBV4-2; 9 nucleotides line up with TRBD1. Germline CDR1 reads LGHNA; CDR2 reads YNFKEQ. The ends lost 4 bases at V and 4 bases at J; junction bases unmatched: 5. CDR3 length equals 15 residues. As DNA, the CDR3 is TGTGCCAGCAGCCGGGGGACAGGGCAAAATCAGCCCCAGCATTTT. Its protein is CASSRGTGQNQPQHF.

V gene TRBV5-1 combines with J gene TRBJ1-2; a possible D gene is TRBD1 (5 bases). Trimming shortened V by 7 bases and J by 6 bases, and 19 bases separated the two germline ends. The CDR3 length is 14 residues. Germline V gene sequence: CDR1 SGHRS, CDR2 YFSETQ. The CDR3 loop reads CASRITTGADGYTF. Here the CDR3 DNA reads TGCGCCAGCCGAATTACCACAGGTGCTGATGGCTACACCTTC.

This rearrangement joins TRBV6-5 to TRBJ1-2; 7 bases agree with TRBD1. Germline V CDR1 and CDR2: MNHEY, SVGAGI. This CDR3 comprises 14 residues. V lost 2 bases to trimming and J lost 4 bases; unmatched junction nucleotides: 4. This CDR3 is CASSYEGALYGYTF. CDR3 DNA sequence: TGTGCCAGCAGTTACGAGGGGGCCCTCTATGGCTACACCTTC.

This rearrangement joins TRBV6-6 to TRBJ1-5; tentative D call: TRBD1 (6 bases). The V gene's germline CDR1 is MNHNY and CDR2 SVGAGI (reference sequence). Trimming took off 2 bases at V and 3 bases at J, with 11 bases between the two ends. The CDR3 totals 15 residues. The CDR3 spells CASSYNPGDNQPQHF. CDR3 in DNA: TGTGCCAGCAGTTACAATCCAGGGGACAATCAGCCCCAGCATTTT.

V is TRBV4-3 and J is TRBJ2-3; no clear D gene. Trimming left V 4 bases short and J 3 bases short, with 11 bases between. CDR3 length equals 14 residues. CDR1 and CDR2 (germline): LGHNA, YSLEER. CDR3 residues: CASSPRIGTDTQYF. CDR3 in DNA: TGCGCCAGCAGCCCGAGGATTGGTACAGATACGCAGTATTTT.